The sequence of this TCR beta chain was determined in a study of CD8 T cells in ankylosing spondylitis. The V gene's germline CDR1 is LGHDT and CDR2 YNNKEL (reference sequence). V lost 4 bases and J lost 1; bases outside the gene matches: 13. This CDR3 region has 18 residues. With regard to this clonotype: Antigen specificity is unknown.

Findings and caveats of the study: In ankylosing spondylitis blood, a motif of roughly 8 highly homologous TCR beta variants appeared characteristic.

Quantitative barcoded 5'-RACE was used to prepare TCR beta libraries. TCRdb re-derived calls from the 5' RACE reads in MiXCR, one entry per CDR3 protein. The table has around 480,000 distinct CDR3 sequences, 15% to 20% seen once. V usage is TRBV3-1 and J usage is TRBJ2-1; 7 nucleotides align to TRBD1. This clonotype was sampled from a male donor with ankylosing spondylitis. The sequencing sample was made of blood, either unsorted or a sorted T cell fraction (not recorded which). This chain's CDR3 is CASSPTLVTGASYNEQFF. CDR3 DNA: TGTGCCAGCAGCCCAACACTCGTAACAGGGGCGTCCTACAATGAGCAGTTCTTC.